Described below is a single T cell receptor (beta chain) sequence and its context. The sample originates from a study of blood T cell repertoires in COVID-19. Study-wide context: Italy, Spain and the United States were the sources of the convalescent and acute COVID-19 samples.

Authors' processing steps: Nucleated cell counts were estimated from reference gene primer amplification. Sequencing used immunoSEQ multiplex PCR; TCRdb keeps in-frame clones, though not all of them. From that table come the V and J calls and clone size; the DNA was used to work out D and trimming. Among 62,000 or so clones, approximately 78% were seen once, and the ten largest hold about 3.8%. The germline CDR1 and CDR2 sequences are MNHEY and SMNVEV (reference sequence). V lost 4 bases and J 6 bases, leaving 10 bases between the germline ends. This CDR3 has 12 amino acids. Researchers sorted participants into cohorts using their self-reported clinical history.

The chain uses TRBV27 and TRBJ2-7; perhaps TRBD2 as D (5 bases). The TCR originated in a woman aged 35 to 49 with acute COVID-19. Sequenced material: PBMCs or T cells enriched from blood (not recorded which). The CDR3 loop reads CASSSGNAEQYF. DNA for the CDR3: TGTGCCAGCAGTTCGGGGAACGCCGAGCAGTACTTC.